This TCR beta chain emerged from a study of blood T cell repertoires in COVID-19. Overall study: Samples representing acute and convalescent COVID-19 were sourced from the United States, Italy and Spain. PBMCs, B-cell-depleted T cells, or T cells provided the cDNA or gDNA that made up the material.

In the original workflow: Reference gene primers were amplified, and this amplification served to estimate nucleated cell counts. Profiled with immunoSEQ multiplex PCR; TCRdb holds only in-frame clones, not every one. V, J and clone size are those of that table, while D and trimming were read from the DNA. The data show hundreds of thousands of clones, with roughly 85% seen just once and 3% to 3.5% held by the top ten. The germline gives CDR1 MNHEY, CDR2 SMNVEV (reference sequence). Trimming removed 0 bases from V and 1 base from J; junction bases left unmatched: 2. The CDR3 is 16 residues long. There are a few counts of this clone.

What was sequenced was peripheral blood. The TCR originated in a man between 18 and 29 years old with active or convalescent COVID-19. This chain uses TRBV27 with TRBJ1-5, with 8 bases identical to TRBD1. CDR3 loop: CASSLSQGASNQPQHF. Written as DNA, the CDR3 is TGTGCCAGCAGTTTATCGCAGGGGGCAAGCAATCAGCCCCAGCATTTT.